A selection of T cell receptor beta chains follows, all from one sample in a study of T cells after posttransplantation cyclophosphamide. Repertoires were generated with immunoSEQ multiplex PCR, while TCRdb's copy carries only in-frame clones and drops some. The data show nearly 7,000 clones, more than 95% seen once. The sequenced sample consisted of naive CD8+ T cells sorted from PBMCs. The source is a woman in her thirties in good health and a related stem cell transplant donor. Each CDR3 is given with its conserved first and last residue. D genes are given only for firm matches. Part of the rows lack a size; the others show once, few, many or a class for expanded clones.

>TRBJ2-7|TRBV7-8|-|TRBD1
TGTGCCAGCAGCGGACAGGGTCCGGACTCCTACGAGCAGTACTTC
CASSGQGPDSYEQYF
>TRBJ2-1|TRBV4-3|-|TRBD2
TGCGCCAGCAGCCAAGATGGGACTAGCGGGGCCTACAATGAGCAGTTCTTC
CASSQDGTSGAYNEQFF
>TRBJ2-1|TRBV6-5|-|TRBD2
TGTGCCAGCAGTTACGGATCCGGGGGGGCATATGAGCAGTTCTTC
CASSYGSGGAYEQFF
>TRBJ1-1|TRBV5-1|-|TRBD1
TGCGCCAGCAGCCCACAGGGGGCAACTGAAGCTTTCTTT
CASSPQGATEAFF
>TRBJ2-1|TRBV29-1|-|TRBD2
TGCAGCGTTGTAGGGCTAGCGGGGGACAATGAGCAGTTCTTC
CSVVGLAGDNEQFF
>TRBJ1-2|TRBV5-4|-|TRBD1
TGTGCCAGCAGACAAGCCGGGACAGGGGATAGTCACACCTTC
CASRQAGTGDSHTF
>TRBJ2-7|TRBV27|-|TRBD1
TGTGCCAGCAAAGGGACAGGCCCCGACGAGCAGTACTTC
CASKGTGPDEQYF
>TRBJ1-4|TRBV4-1|-|TRBD1
TGCGCCAGCAGCCAAAGACCGGGACAGGGCGACGAAAAACTGTTTTTT
CASSQRPGQGDEKLFF
>TRBJ1-1|TRBV5-1|-|TRBD1
TGCGCCAGCAGCTTGGGGACAGGTGGGGACACTGAAGCTTTCTTT
CASSLGTGGDTEAFF
>TRBJ2-7|TRBV29-1|-|TRBD1
TGCAGCGGGGCACAGGGGGTAACGGGCTACGAGCAGTACTTC
CSGAQGVTGYEQYF
>TRBJ2-2|TRBV27|-|-
TGTGCCAGCAGTTCACAGGTTGTCGGGGAGCTGTTTTTT
CASSSQVVGELFF
>TRBJ2-7|TRBV4-1|-|TRBD2
TGCGCCAGCAGCCTAGGACTAGCGGGGTACGAGCAGTACTTC
CASSLGLAGYEQYF
>TRBJ2-3|TRBV29-1|-|TRBD1
TGCAGCGTTCGACAGGGGGCAGATACGCAGTATTTT
CSVRQGADTQYF
>TRBJ2-1|TRBV5-1|-|-
TGCGCCAGCAGCTTGTTATACGGGTACAATGAGCAGTTCTTC
CASSLLYGYNEQFF
>TRBJ2-3|TRBV7-2|-|TRBD2
TGTGCCAGCAGCTCCTTAGCGGGGGACACCACAGATACGCAGTATTTT
CASSSLAGDTTDTQYF
>TRBJ2-7|TRBV7-8|-|TRBD1
TGTGCCAGCAGGCCAGGGCCAGGGGGAATGCTGGGCGAGCAGTACTTC
CASRPGPGGMLGEQYF
>TRBJ2-5|TRBV11-2|-|-
TGTGCCAGCAGCGATCTGACAGGACTGCAAGAGACCCAGTACTTC
CASSDLTGLQETQYF
>TRBJ2-6|TRBV7-7|-|TRBD1
TGTGCCAGCAGCGCCCTTCCGGGACAGGTCCCTTCTGGGGCCAACGTCCTGACTTTC
CASSALPGQVPSGANVLTF
>TRBJ1-4|TRBV7-6|-|-
TGTGCCAGCAGCCCTAGAATCGCAACTAATGAAAAACTGTTTTTT
CASSPRIATNEKLFF
>TRBJ1-5|TRBV5-6|-|-
TGTGCCAGCAGCTTGTGGGCAACGGGGCAGCCCCAGCATTTT
CASSLWATGQPQHF
>TRBJ2-7|TRBV13|once|-
TGTGCCAGCACCACCGAGGAAGGCGAGCAGTACTTC
CASTTEEGEQYF
>TRBJ1-5|TRBV21-1|-|-
TGTGCCAGCAGCAAGTTAACAGGGAGGGGTCAGCCCCAGCATTTT
CASSKLTGRGQPQHF
>TRBJ2-1|TRBV29-1|-|-
TGCAGCGTTGGCCGAGCAGGTCCCAATGAGCAGTTCTTC
CSVGRAGPNEQFF
>TRBJ2-7|TRBV9|-|TRBD1
TGTGCCAGCAGCGTGGGACAGGGCTTAACCTACGAGCAGTACTTC
CASSVGQGLTYEQYF
>TRBJ2-7|TRBV7-3|once|-
TGTGCCAGCAGCCCTACAGGGTCCTACGAGCAGTACTTC
CASSPTGSYEQYF
>TRBJ2-3|TRBV11-2|-|TRBD1
TGTGCCAGCAGCCTAAGAGGACAGGGCGGAGATACGCAGTATTTT
CASSLRGQGGDTQYF
>TRBJ2-3|TRBV7-9|-|-
TGTGCCAGCAGCGCGCGAATAGCGGTGACAGATACGCAGTATTTT
CASSARIAVTDTQYF
>TRBJ1-1|TRBV27|-|-
TGTGCCACCTTTCCGGGACAAACGAACACTGAAGCTTTCTTT
CATFPGQTNTEAFF
>TRBJ1-2|TRBV5-6|-|-
TGTGCCAGCAGCTTGGTGGGGCAGGGTAGAGCTAACTATGGCTACACCTTC
CASSLVGQGRANYGYTF
>TRBJ1-4|TRBV4-1|few|-
TGCGCCAGCAGCCAAGATTATGCGAGTTCTAATGAAAAACTGTTTTTT
CASSQDYASSNEKLFF
>TRBJ2-7|TRBV27|-|-
TGTGCCAGCAGCCCAGGTAGTGGCTCCTACGAGCAGTACTTC
CASSPGSGSYEQYF
>TRBJ1-2|TRBV9|-|-
TGTGCCAGCAGCGTTAACGGGTTATATGGCTACACCTTC
CASSVNGLYGYTF
>TRBJ2-3|TRBV4-2|-|-
TGTGCCAGCAGCCAAGATCACCCCAGGGTAAGCACAGATACGCAGTATTTT
CASSQDHPRVSTDTQYF
>TRBJ1-5|TRBV19|-|TRBD1
TGTGCCAGTAGTCCCCACCGGGACAGGGGGCTGACCCAGCATTTT
CASSPHRDRGLTQHF